The next 25 T cell receptor beta chains were all read from a single sample in a study of OX40 agonist ivuxolimab in advanced cancers. Clones were read by immunoSEQ multiplex PCR, and TCRdb kept only the in-frame ones, dropping some. The sample includes 20,000 or so clones, approximately 82% of them seen just once. The sequencing here drew on CD4+ or CD8+ T cells sorted from blood, taken in a trial of the OX40 agonist ivuxolimab. The source is an adult with an advanced solid tumor such as melanoma, head and neck, liver or kidney cancer.

The chain couples TRBV7-2 to TRBJ2-5, with D perhaps matching TRBD1 (6 bases). Gene TRBJ2-7 matches the end of the DNA better, so the J call may be wrong. The CDR3 totals 13 residues. Germline CDR1 and CDR2: SGHTA and FQGNSA. The CDR3 DNA reads TGTGCCAGCACAAGGCAGGGGACCTACGAGCAGTACTTC. Translation gives CASTRQGTYEQYF.

The rearrangement joins TRBV27 to TRBJ2-1, with D perhaps matching TRBD2 (6 bases). V lost 5 bases to trimming and J lost 4 bases, with 15 bases between them. The CDR3 loop spans 15 amino acids. CDR1 and CDR2 (germline): MNHEY, SMNVEV (reference sequence). CDR3 bases: TGTGCCAGCAGTCCCGGGGGTGGGGGTTACAATGAGCAGTTCTTC. Its translation: CASSPGGGGYNEQFF.

This clone was found once. The chain combines TRBV4-2 with TRBJ2-1, with 7 bases that match TRBD2. The CDR3 runs to 16 residues. V lost 4 bases to trimming and J lost 5 bases; unmatched junction nucleotides: 11. The V gene's germline CDR1 is LGHNA and CDR2 YNFKEQ. CDR3 nucleotide sequence: TGTGCCAGCAGCCCCAGTTGGCGGGAGACCCACAATGAGCAGTTCTTC. Translation gives CASSPSWRETHNEQFF.

This rearrangement joins TRBV7-3 to TRBJ2-4, with D perhaps matching TRBD1 or TRBD2 (6 bases each). Trimming cost V 5 bases and J 7 bases, with 18 bases left between them. The CDR3 loop spans 15 amino acids. Per the germline V gene, CDR1 is SGHTA and CDR2 is FQGTGA. The CDR3: CASSPTGGGGNIQYF. The CDR3 DNA is TGTGCCAGCAGCCCCACTGGCGGAGGGGGGAACATTCAGTACTTC.

This chain links TRBV7-8 with TRBJ1-1, with unresolved D. Germline CDR1 is SGHVS and CDR2 is FQNEAQ. V lost 5 bases and J lost 1, with 8 bases in between. This CDR3 comprises 13 residues. The CDR3 loop is CASSKHQNTEAFF. The CDR3 DNA sequence: TGTGCCAGCAGCAAACACCAGAACACTGAAGCTTTCTTT.

This clone was picked up one time. This chain links TRBV12-5 with TRBJ2-7, with TRBD2 as a possible D gene (5 bases). The CDR3 runs to 17 residues. Trimming took 7 bases from V and 1 from J, leaving 23 bases between them. The V gene's germline CDR1 is LGHNT and CDR2 FRNRAP. For the CDR3, the DNA is TGTGCTAGTGCCTCGACGGGGAAGCTAGGGCTATCCTACGAGCAGTACTTC. Its translation: CASASTGKLGLSYEQYF.

The chain combines TRBV6-4 with TRBJ2-6; unclear D gene. Germline V gene data show CDR1 as MRHNA and CDR2 as SNTAGT. V was trimmed by 7 bases and J by 4 bases, leaving 11 bases between them. The CDR3 covers 14 residues. The DNA of the CDR3 is TGTGCCAGCAATGAAGGTAAAGGGGCCAACGTCCTGACTTTC. Translating gives CASNEGKGANVLTF.

This clone is termed large. Different DNA sequences within this sample yield the same CDR3. The chain combines TRBV27 with TRBJ1-2; no clear D. This CDR3 region has 13 residues. V was clipped by 3 bases and J by 3 bases, with 8 bases between them. Per the germline V gene, CDR1 is MNHEY and CDR2 is SMNVEV (reference sequence). CDR3: CASSLEGYYGYTF. For the CDR3, the DNA is TGTGCCAGCAGTTTGGAGGGCTACTATGGCTACACCTTC.

The chain is built from TRBV18 and TRBJ2-1, with D perhaps matching TRBD2 (7 bases). V gave up 2 bases and J gave up 8 bases, with 10 bases separating them. The CDR3 extends over 13 amino acids. Germline assignment: CDR1 KGHSH and CDR2 LQKENI. CDR3: CASSPWEGDEQFF. The CDR3 coding sequence is TGTGCCAGCTCACCATGGGAGGGGGATGAGCAGTTCTTC.

By sample share, this clone is medium-sized. The chain combines TRBV11-2 with TRBJ1-1; D unresolved. CDR1 is SGHAT and CDR2 is FQNNGV in the germline V gene. The CDR3 has 12 residues. The V end was cut by 1 base, the J end by 6 bases, with 6 bases between. CDR3 coding DNA: TGTGCCAGCAGCTTAGTGAGTTCTGAAGCTTTCTTT. It translates to CASSLVSSEAFF. The full variable domain, in which reference TRBV11-2 and TRBJ1-1 provide the parts outside the CDR3, is EAGVAQSPRYKIIEKRQSVAFWCNPISGHATLYWYQQILGQGPKLLIQFQNNGVVDDSQLPKDRFSAERLKGVDSTLKIQPAKLEDSAVYLCASSLVSSEAFFGQGTRLTVV.

The chain combines TRBV10-2 with TRBJ1-5; D ambiguous. The germline V and J ends were trimmed by 0 bases and 2 bases, with 11 bases remaining between them. Germline V CDR1 and CDR2: WSHSY, SAAADI. The CDR3 consists of 16 residues. In nucleotides, the CDR3 is TGCGCCAGCAGTGAGTCAGGACGGTCCGGCAATCAGCCCCAGCATTTT. Translation gives CASSESGRSGNQPQHF.

The chain is built from TRBV7-2 and TRBJ1-5; the match to TRBD1 covers 7 bases. The CDR3 has 15 amino acids. V gave up 0 bases and J gave up 6 bases; unmatched junction bases: 5. CDR1 is SGHTA, CDR2 FQGNSA, per germline. CDR3: CASSLAGRQGQPQHF. For the CDR3, the DNA is TGTGCCAGCAGCTTAGCTGGGCGACAGGGTCAGCCCCAGCATTTT.

The chain has TRBV11-2 and TRBJ2-7, with D perhaps given as TRBD1 or TRBD2 (5 bases each). Deletions cut 1 base from V and 9 bases from J, with 10 bases between. CDR1 is SGHAT and CDR2 is FQNNGV in the germline V gene. This CDR3 has 12 amino acids. The CDR3 DNA is TGTGCCAGCAGCTTAGGGGGGTCGGGGCAGTACTTC. Translated: CASSLGGSGQYF. Drawing the rest from reference TRBV11-2 and TRBJ2-7, the complete variable domain is EAGVAQSPRYKIIEKRQSVAFWCNPISGHATLYWYQQILGQGPKLLIQFQNNGVVDDSQLPKDRFSAERLKGVDSTLKIQPAKLEDSAVYLCASSLGGSGQYFGPGTRLTVT.

J is TRBJ1-4 and V is TRBV7-2; TRBD1 might be the D (5 bases). This CDR3 is 16 amino acids long. The ends were cut back, 5 bases at V and 8 bases at J, with 21 bases in the middle. Germline CDR1 and CDR2: SGHTA and FQGNSA. The CDR3 spells CASSLMGRGRTEKLFF. CDR3 DNA: TGTGCCAGCAGCCTCATGGGAAGGGGACGGACCGAAAAACTGTTTTTT.

The rearrangement links TRBV9 to TRBJ2-7; 7 nucleotides line up with TRBD2. Trimming took 0 bases from V and 3 from J; bases not matched to a gene: 3. This CDR3 is 14 amino acids long. Germline V gene data show CDR1 as SGDLS and CDR2 as YYNGEE. CDR3 sequence reads: CASSVEAGIYEQYF. CDR3 nucleotides: TGTGCCAGCAGCGTAGAAGCGGGGATCTACGAGCAGTACTTC.

This rearrangement joins TRBV2 to TRBJ2-7, with D perhaps TRBD1 (6 bases). The CDR3 runs to 11 residues. The germline CDR1 and CDR2 sequences are SNHLY and FYNNEI. Trimming pared 7 bases from V and 7 bases from J, leaving 11 bases between. The CDR3 bases are TGTGCCAGCAATATAAGGGGGGAGCAGTACTTC. This codes for CASNIRGEQYF.

This clone was detected only once. The chain uses TRBV9 and TRBJ2-5, with D maybe TRBD1 (5 bases). Trimming stripped 0 bases from V and 4 bases from J, with 13 bases between. Germline V CDR1 and CDR2: SGDLS, YYNGEE. The CDR3 spans 15 residues. The CDR3 DNA is TGTGCCAGCAGCGTAGGGGGCAGGGATCGAGAGACCCAGTACTTC. Protein sequence: CASSVGGRDRETQYF.

This sequence joins TRBV4-3 and TRBJ1-4; D ambiguous. The CDR3 extends over 16 amino acids. The V end lost 0 bases, the J end lost 5 bases, and 13 bases lay between the germline ends. Per the germline V gene, CDR1 is LGHNA and CDR2 is YSLEER. The CDR3 sequence: CASSQDGRSGNEKLFF. DNA of the CDR3: TGCGCCAGCAGCCAAGATGGGCGTTCTGGGAATGAAAAACTGTTTTTT.

This clone was observed a few times. V gene TRBV13 combines with J gene TRBJ2-1, with 11 bases identical to TRBD1. V gave up 3 bases and J gave up 8 bases; unmatched junction bases: 6. This CDR3 region has 15 residues. CDR1 and CDR2 (germline): PRHDT, FYEKMQ (reference sequence). The DNA for the CDR3 is TGTGCCAGCAGCTTCCGGGACAGGGGGTGGGATGAGCAGTTCTTC. Its translation is CASSFRDRGWDEQFF.

This chain connects TRBV5-6 to TRBJ2-7, with 7 nucleotides matching TRBD1. Trimming at V came to 3 bases and at J to 3 bases, leaving 0 bases not matched to a gene. CDR1 and CDR2 from the germline V gene are SGHDT and YYEEEE. This CDR3 is 12 amino acids long. CDR3 sequence: CASSWTGYEQYF. CDR3 DNA sequence: TGTGCCAGCAGCTGGACAGGCTACGAGCAGTACTTC.

The rearrangement joins TRBV9 to TRBJ1-2; D unresolved. Trimming cost V 1 base and J 4 bases, with 11 bases left between them. The CDR3 loop spans 14 amino acids. Germline values: CDR1 SGDLS, CDR2 YYNGEE. CDR3 nucleotide sequence: TGTGCCAGCAGCGTATCATTGGTGACCTATGGCTACACCTTC. Its protein is CASSVSLVTYGYTF. The full variable domain, in which reference TRBV9 and TRBJ1-2 provide the parts outside the CDR3, is DSGVTQTPKHLITATGQRVTLRCSPRSGDLSVYWYQQSLDQGLQFLIQYYNGEERAKGNILERFSAQQFPDLHSELNLSSLELGDSALYFCASSVSLVTYGYTFGSGTRLTVV.

The chain uses TRBV6-1 and TRBJ2-1; D unresolved. With 6 bases removed from V and 10 bases from J, the gap between germline ends came to 22 bases. The CDR3 loop spans 15 amino acids. CDR1 is MNHNS and CDR2 is SASEGT in the germline V gene. Here the CDR3 reads CASSPYSIDPVEQFF. The CDR3 region has the DNA TGTGCCAGCAGCCCTTATAGCATTGACCCGGTAGAGCAGTTCTTC.

This clone came up once. J is TRBJ2-7 and V is TRBV7-2, with 13 bases aligning to TRBD2. The CDR3 totals 17 residues. CDR1 is SGHTA and CDR2 is FQGNSA in the germline V gene. J was trimmed by 6 bases and V by 0 bases; bases with no gene match: 8. The CDR3 loop is CASSLALAGGPLGEQYF. The CDR3 region has the DNA TGTGCCAGCAGCTTAGCACTAGCGGGAGGGCCTCTCGGCGAGCAGTACTTC.

The chain combines TRBV4-1 with TRBJ2-7; a weak D match, TRBD1 (7 bases). This CDR3 spans 15 amino acids. Germline assignment: CDR1 MGHRA and CDR2 YSYEKL. The V end lost 0 bases, the J end lost 6 bases, and 15 bases lay between the germline ends. The CDR3 DNA is TGCGCCAGCAGCCAAGAGACAGGGACTCGGGGCGAGCAGTACTTC. Residues: CASSQETGTRGEQYF.

The V call is TRBV7-9, the J call TRBJ1-2; 7 bases map to TRBD1. CDR3 size: 17 residues. Per germline, CDR1 SEHNR and CDR2 FQNEAQ (reference sequence). J gave up 5 bases and V 6 bases, and 18 bases lay outside the gene matches. CDR3 protein: CASSLPDRDSFMYGYTF. The CDR3 DNA reads TGTGCCAGCAGTCTACCTGACAGGGATTCTTTTATGTATGGCTACACCTTC.